These 14 T cell receptor beta chains were all obtained from the same sample, sequenced in a study of T cells in Graves' hyperthyroidism and ophthalmopathy. Amplified regions were TCR beta CDR3 sequences from RNA transcripts. First-round RT-PCR with HTBI primers amplified the TCR CDR3 region. One entry per CDR3 protein results from TCRdb running MiXCR on the multiplex PCR reads. The sample holds about 300,000 distinct CDR3 sequences, roughly 20% seen once. Sequenced: blood. The receptors were gathered from a man aged 45-65 years with Graves' ophthalmopathy.

This clonotype was picked up many times. This chain links TRBV7-2 with TRBJ2-3; no firm D call. The CDR3 runs to 12 residues. V was trimmed by 6 bases and J by 3 bases, leaving 7 bases between them. Per germline, CDR1 SGHTA and CDR2 FQGNSA. The DNA of the CDR3 is TGTGCCAGCAGACCTCTAACAGATACGCAGTATTTT. Protein: CASRPLTDTQYF.

There are many counts of this clonotype. The chain joins TRBV29-1 to TRBJ1-2; 9 bases fit TRBD1. Germline-derived CDR1 and CDR2 are SQVTM and ANQGSEA. The CDR3 runs to 10 residues. V dropped 7 bases and J dropped 6; count of bases not matched to a gene: 0. The CDR3 DNA reads TGCAGCGGGGACAGGGATGGCTACACCTTC. Its translation: CSGDRDGYTF.

This clonotype was counted ten times or more. This rearrangement joins TRBV18 to TRBJ2-7; possible D gene TRBD2, 5 bases. Looked up from germline, CDR1 is KGHSH and CDR2 is LQKENI. The CDR3 contains 14 residues. V was cut by 6 bases and J by 0 bases, with 12 bases left in between. The CDR3: CASSQPGNSYEQYF. The CDR3 region has the DNA TGTGCCAGCTCTCAGCCCGGGAACTCCTACGAGCAGTACTTC.

In its sample, this clonotype was seen many times. The rearrangement joins TRBV12-3 or TRBV12-4 to TRBJ2-3; D remains ambiguous. The CDR3 extends over 12 amino acids. V lost 5 bases and J lost 6, with 9 bases in between. CDR3 DNA: TGTGCCAGCAGTCTACGTTGGGATACGCAGTATTTT. Amino acids: CASSLRWDTQYF.

With respect to this clonotype: A read error may explain this, as a much larger clone is one base away. V gene TRBV20-1 combines with J gene TRBJ2-3; a possible D gene is TRBD1 (5 bases). The CDR3 has 13 residues. Trimming took 8 bases from V and 4 from J, leaving 16 bases between them. In germline, CDR1 is DFQATT, CDR2 SNEGSKA (reference sequence). The CDR3 DNA reads TGCAGTACTATATTTAGCAGGGCAGATACGCAGTATTTT. It yields the protein CSTIFSRADTQYF.

The sample holds many counts of this clonotype. The chain joins TRBV6-1 to TRBJ1-5; D call uncertain. Germline CDR1 reads MNHNS; CDR2 reads SASEGT. The CDR3 extends over 14 amino acids. V gave up 5 bases and J gave up 6 bases, with 14 bases separating them. The DNA for the CDR3 is TGTGCCAGCAGTCCACGACCCGGGGTTCAGCCCCAGCATTTT. It is translated as CASSPRPGVQPQHF.

In this sample, this clonotype turned up a few times. The chain recombines TRBV18 with TRBJ1-1; 7 bases are shared with TRBD1. The CDR3 is 16 residues long. Germline V gene data show CDR1 as KGHSH and CDR2 as LQKENI. V was pared by 1 base and J by 5 bases, with 10 bases of the junction left unmatched. As DNA, the CDR3 is TGTGCCAGCTCACCACGACAGGGTAAAGATAGGACTGAAGCTTTCTTT. Amino acid sequence: CASSPRQGKDRTEAFF.

This clonotype was recorded at least ten times. V usage is TRBV30 and J usage is TRBJ1-1; D is undetermined. CDR1 GTSNPN and CDR2 SVGIG come from the germline V gene (reference sequence). The CDR3 is 14 amino acids. V lost 0 bases and J lost 4, with 12 bases in between. The CDR3 DNA is TGTGCCTGGAGTGTCAACACCGCGTTCACTGAAGCTTTCTTT. The encoded protein is CAWSVNTAFTEAFF.

This clonotype was detected only a few times. The chain joins TRBV6-1 to TRBJ2-1, with 10 bases that match TRBD2. CDR1 MNHNS and CDR2 SASEGT come from the germline V gene. The V segment lost 5 bases and the J segment 7 bases; nucleotides outside the gene matches: 8. The CDR3 is 15 residues long. CDR3 residues: CASSPASGSINEQFF. The CDR3 DNA reads as TGTGCCAGCAGTCCTGCTAGCGGGAGTATTAATGAGCAGTTCTTC.

This clonotype was counted only a few times. This chain links TRBV15 with TRBJ2-2; D remains ambiguous. This CDR3 comprises 15 residues. Germline CDR1 is LNHNV and CDR2 is YYDKDF (reference sequence). Between the trimmed V and J ends, which lost 0 bases and 4 bases, there was a span of 9 bases. The CDR3 nucleotides read TGTGCCACCAGCAGAGATCGAATGAGCACCGGGGAGCTGTTTTTT. As protein: CATSRDRMSTGELFF.

There are many counts of this clonotype. The chain joins TRBV11-2 to TRBJ2-7; TRBD1 aligns across 9 bases. Per the germline V gene, CDR1 is SGHAT and CDR2 is FQNNGV. V trimming: 5 bases; J trimming: 3 bases; junction bases outside the gene matches: 8. The CDR3 spans 15 residues. CDR3 loop: CASSLVPGQGYEQYF. The CDR3, as DNA: TGTGCCAGCAGCCTCGTTCCGGGACAGGGCTACGAGCAGTACTTC.

This clonotype was found many times. This chain joins TRBV20-1 and TRBJ2-1; TRBD1 is a possible D gene (6 bases). This CDR3 has 12 amino acids. Trimming took 4 bases from V and 4 from J, leaving 8 bases between them. Germline CDR1 and CDR2: DFQATT and SNEGSKA (reference sequence). CDR3 DNA: TGCAGTGCTAACAGGGTGTACAATGAGCAGTTCTTC. It yields the protein CSANRVYNEQFF.

In its sample, this clonotype was seen many times. The chain uses TRBV2 and TRBJ2-7; the match to TRBD2 covers 11 bases. The CDR3 consists of 15 residues. Looked up from germline, CDR1 is SNHLY and CDR2 is FYNNEI. The trim removed 4 bases at V and 2 bases at J, leaving 4 bases unmatched. CDR3 residues: CASSAEGLAAYEQYF. CDR3 bases: TGTGCCAGCAGTGCGGAGGGACTAGCGGCCTACGAGCAGTACTTC. Looking up the rest from reference TRBV2 and TRBJ2-7 gives the full variable domain: EPEVTQTPSHQVTQMGQEVILRCVPISNHLYFYWYRQILGQKVEFLVSFYNNEISEKSEIFDDQFSVERPDGSNFTLKIRSTKLEDSAMYFCASSAEGLAAYEQYFGPGTRLTVT.

The chain recombines TRBV19 with TRBJ2-5; no clear D. CDR1 is LNHDA, CDR2 SQIVND, per germline (reference sequence). The V end was cut by 2 bases, the J end by 4 bases, with 11 bases between. The CDR3 is made up of 14 amino acids. CDR3 sequence: CASSITAARETQYF. CDR3 DNA sequence: TGTGCCAGTAGTATAACAGCTGCCAGAGAGACCCAGTACTTC.